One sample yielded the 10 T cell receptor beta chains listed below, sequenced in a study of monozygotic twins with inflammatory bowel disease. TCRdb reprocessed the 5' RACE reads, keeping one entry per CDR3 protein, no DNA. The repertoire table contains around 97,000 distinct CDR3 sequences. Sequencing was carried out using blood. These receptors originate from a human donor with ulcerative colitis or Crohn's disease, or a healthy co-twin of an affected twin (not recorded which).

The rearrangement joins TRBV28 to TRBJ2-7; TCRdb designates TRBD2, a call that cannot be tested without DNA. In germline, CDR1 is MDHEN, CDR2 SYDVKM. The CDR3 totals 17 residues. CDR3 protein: CASSSAMTSGSNYEQYF.

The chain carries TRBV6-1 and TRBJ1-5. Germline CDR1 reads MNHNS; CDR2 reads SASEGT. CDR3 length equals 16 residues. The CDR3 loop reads CATMEGGMGSNQPQHF.

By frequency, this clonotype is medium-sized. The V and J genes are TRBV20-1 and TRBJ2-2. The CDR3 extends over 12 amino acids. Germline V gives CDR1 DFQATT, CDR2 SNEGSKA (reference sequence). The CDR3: CSARSYTGELFF.

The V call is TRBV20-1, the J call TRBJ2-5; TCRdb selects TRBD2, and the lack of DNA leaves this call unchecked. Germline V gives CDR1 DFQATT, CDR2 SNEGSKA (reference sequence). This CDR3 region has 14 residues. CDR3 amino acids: CSASSQRLQETQYF.

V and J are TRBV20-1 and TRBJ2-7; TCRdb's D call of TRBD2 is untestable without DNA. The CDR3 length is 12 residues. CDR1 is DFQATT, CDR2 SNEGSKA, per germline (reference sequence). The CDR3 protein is CKAGPTSYEQYF.

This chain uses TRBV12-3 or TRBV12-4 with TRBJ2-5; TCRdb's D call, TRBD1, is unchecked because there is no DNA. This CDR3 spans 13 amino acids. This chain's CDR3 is CASKGGQRETQYF.

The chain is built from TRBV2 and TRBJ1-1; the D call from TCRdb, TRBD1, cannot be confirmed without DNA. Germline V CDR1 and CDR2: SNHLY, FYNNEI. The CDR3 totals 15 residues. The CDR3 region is CASSQNRGHQNEAFF.

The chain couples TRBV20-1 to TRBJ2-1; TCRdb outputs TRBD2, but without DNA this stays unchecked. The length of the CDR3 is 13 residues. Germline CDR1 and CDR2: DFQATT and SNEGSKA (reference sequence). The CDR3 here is CSASAGKNNEQFF.

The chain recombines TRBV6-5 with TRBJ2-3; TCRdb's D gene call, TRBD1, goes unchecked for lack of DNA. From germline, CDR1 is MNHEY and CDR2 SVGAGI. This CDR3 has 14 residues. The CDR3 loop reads CASSSVGWGDTQYF.

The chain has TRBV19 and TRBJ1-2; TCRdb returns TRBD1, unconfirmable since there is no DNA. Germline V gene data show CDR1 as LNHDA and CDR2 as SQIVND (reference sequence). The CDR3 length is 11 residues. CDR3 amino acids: CASTGFGGYTF.